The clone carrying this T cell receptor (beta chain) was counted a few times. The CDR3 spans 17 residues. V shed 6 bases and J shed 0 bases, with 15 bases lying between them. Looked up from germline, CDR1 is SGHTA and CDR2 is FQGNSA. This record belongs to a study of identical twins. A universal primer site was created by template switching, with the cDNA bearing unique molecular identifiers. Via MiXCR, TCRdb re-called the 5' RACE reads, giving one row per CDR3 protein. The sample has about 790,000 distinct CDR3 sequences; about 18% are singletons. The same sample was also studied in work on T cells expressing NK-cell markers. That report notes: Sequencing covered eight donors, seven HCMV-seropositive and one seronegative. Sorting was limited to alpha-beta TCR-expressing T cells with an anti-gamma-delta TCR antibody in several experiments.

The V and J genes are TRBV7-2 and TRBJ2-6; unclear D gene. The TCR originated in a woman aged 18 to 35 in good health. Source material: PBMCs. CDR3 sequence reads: CASRRFSSISGANVLTF. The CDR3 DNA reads TGTGCCAGCAGAAGATTCTCAAGCATCTCTGGGGCCAACGTCCTGACTTTC.